The 6 T cell receptor beta chains presented below share a single source sample, sequenced in a study of shared clonotypes between healthy human individuals. The data were produced by immunoSEQ multiplex PCR, yet TCRdb's version contains in-frame clones alone and is incomplete. Here the sample spans 2.5 million or so clones, roughly 92% being singletons. The material sequenced was naive CD4+ T cells sorted from blood. Subset described: CD45RA+ positively selected. These TCRs come from a man younger than 35 in good health.

This sequence joins TRBV6-1 and TRBJ2-7; 10 positions match TRBD1. Germline CDR1 MNHNS, CDR2 SASEGT. The ends lost 6 bases at V and 6 bases at J; junction bases unmatched: 8. The CDR3 contains 14 residues. CDR3 protein: CASRWDRGNGEQYF. As DNA, the CDR3 is TGTGCCAGCAGGTGGGACAGGGGAAACGGCGAGCAGTACTTC.

This chain uses TRBV25-1 with TRBJ1-3, with D maybe TRBD1 (5 bases). The CDR3 extends over 16 amino acids. Trimming took 1 base from V and 1 from J, leaving 11 bases between them. Germline CDR1 MGHDK, CDR2 SYGVNS. This chain's CDR3 is CASSELAGRSGNTIYF. As DNA, the CDR3 is TGTGCCAGCAGTGAATTGGCAGGGCGGTCTGGAAACACCATATATTTT.

V gene TRBV7-8 combines with J gene TRBJ2-1, with D maybe TRBD2 (5 bases). CDR1 SGHVS and CDR2 FQNEAQ come from the germline V gene. The CDR3 extends over 15 amino acids. V was cut by 4 bases and J by 5 bases, with 15 bases left in between. As DNA, the CDR3 is TGTGCCAGCAGCTCACTCTCCGGGAAGCACAATGAGCAGTTCTTC. Amino acids: CASSSLSGKHNEQFF.

This rearrangement joins TRBV12-5 to TRBJ2-7; a weak D match, TRBD2 (5 bases). With 0 bases removed from V and 0 bases from J, the gap between germline ends came to 6 bases. CDR3 length equals 14 residues. Germline lookup yields CDR1 LGHNT and CDR2 FRNRAP. The CDR3 here is CASGLVGGSYEQYF. In DNA, the CDR3 is TGTGCTAGTGGTTTGGTTGGAGGCTCCTACGAGCAGTACTTC.

The rearrangement uses TRBV4-1 and TRBJ2-1, with TRBD2 matching 10 bases. The trim removed 3 bases at V and 1 base at J, leaving 9 bases unmatched. The germline V gene encodes CDR1 MGHRA and CDR2 YSYEKL. The CDR3 contains 18 residues. The CDR3 spells CASSQGVLAGVSYNEQFF. Here the CDR3 DNA reads TGCGCCAGCAGCCAGGGGGTTCTAGCGGGAGTTTCCTACAATGAGCAGTTCTTC.

V usage is TRBV7-2 and J usage is TRBJ1-6, with D uncertain. The CDR3 loop spans 12 amino acids. The germline V and J ends were trimmed by 1 base and 13 bases, with 8 bases remaining between them. Per the germline V gene, CDR1 is SGHTA and CDR2 is FQGNSA. CDR3 protein: CASSLGAIPLHF. CDR3 DNA: TGTGCCAGCAGCTTAGGTGCCATCCCCCTCCACTTT.